The entry that follows covers one TCR beta chain sequence. Trimming removed 1 base at V and 8 bases at J, with 12 bases between. The CDR3 runs to 13 residues. Then a second PCR, running roughly 7 to 11 cycles, was carried out with a sample-barcoded 5' primer and a J-beta primer mix. TCRdb called the 5' RACE reads again in MiXCR, with one record for every CDR3 protein. Altogether about 290,000 distinct CDR3 sequences are present, 27% being singletons, with the ten largest covering 29%. The data originate from a study of blood T cells in healthy people across ages. The clonotype comes from a woman aged 70-85 years in good health. The specimen sequenced was blood. This chain joins TRBV12-3 or TRBV12-4 and TRBJ2-7, with no clear D. The chain's CDR3 is CASSLVSLNKQYF. CDR3 sequence (DNA): TGTGCCAGCAGTTTAGTGTCCCTCAATAAGCAGTACTTC.